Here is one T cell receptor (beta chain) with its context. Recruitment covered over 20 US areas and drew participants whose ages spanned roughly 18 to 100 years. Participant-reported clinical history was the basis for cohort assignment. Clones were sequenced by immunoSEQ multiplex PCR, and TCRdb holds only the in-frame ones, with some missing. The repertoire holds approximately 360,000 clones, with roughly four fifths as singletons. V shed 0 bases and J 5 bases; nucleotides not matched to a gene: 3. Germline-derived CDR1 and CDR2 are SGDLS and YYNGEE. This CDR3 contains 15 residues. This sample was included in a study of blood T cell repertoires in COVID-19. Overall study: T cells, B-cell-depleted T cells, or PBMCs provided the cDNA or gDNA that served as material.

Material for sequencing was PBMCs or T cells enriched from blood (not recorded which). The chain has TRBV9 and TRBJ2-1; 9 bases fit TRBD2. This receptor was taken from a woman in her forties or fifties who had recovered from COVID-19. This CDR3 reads CASSVDQRGDNEQFF. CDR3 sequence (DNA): TGTGCCAGCAGCGTAGACCAGCGGGGGGACAATGAGCAGTTCTTC.